The 6 T cell receptor beta chains listed next were all sequenced from one sample in a study of blood T cell repertoires in COVID-19 (dated by TCRdb to the early 2020s). Preparation of the library involved the immunoSEQ multiplex PCR assay. As stored in TCRdb, this immuneACCESS dataset retains in-frame rearrangements with V and J assigned. A fraction of the clones does not appear; measured against another copy, unresolved V genes explain less than half of the discrepancy, and the remainder lacks a known reason. The sample includes about 160,000 clones, with more than 90% observed a single time. 15% to 20% of the sample is in the top ten clones. The sequenced sample was peripheral blood. These receptors were collected from a man aged 60 to 69 with active or convalescent COVID-19.

The chain couples TRBV7-9 to TRBJ1-3; 7 positions agree with TRBD1. The CDR3 has 17 residues. The V gene's germline CDR1 is SEHNR and CDR2 FQNEAQ (reference sequence). The ends lost 1 base at V and 0 bases at J; junction bases unmatched: 6. Written as DNA, the CDR3 is TGTGCCAGCAGCTTAGGGACAGGCTCGTACTCTGGAAACACCATATATTTT. Encoded protein: CASSLGTGSYSGNTIYF.

The chain employs TRBV5-1 and TRBJ1-4; maybe TRBD1 (6 bases). V lost 4 bases to trimming and J lost 0 bases, with 7 bases between them. Germline lookup yields CDR1 SGHRS and CDR2 YFSETQ. The CDR3 is 14 amino acids. In nucleotides, the CDR3 is TGCGCCAGCAGCGGGACAACAACTAATGAAAAACTGTTTTTT. It codes for CASSGTTTNEKLFF.

The J gene is TRBJ2-7, the V gene TRBV7-2; TRBD2 matches 7 bases. V shed 5 bases, J shed 3 bases, and the junction held 13 bases outside the gene matches. This CDR3 is built from 16 residues. Germline loops: CDR1 SGHTA, CDR2 FQGNSA. As DNA, the CDR3 is TGTGCCAGCAGCCAACCGGGGGGAACGAACCACTACGAGCAGTACTTC. Translated: CASSQPGGTNHYEQYF.

The chain joins TRBV27 to TRBJ2-7, with a tentative D call TRBD2 (7 bases). This CDR3 is built from 13 residues. Germline loops: CDR1 MNHEY, CDR2 SMNVEV (reference sequence). V lost 2 bases and J 7 bases, leaving 12 bases between the germline ends. This chain's CDR3 is CASSLGGAEEQYF. CDR3 bases: TGTGCCAGCAGTTTAGGGGGGGCAGAGGAGCAGTACTTC.

The CDR3: CASSLDRGRYEQYF. CDR3 nucleotides: TGTGCCAGCAGTTTGGACAGGGGACGCTACGAGCAGTACTTC. The J gene is TRBJ2-7, the V gene TRBV27, with 9 bases fitting TRBD1. CDR1 is MNHEY and CDR2 is SMNVEV in the germline V gene (reference sequence). There are 14 residues in the CDR3. The ends lost 3 bases at V and 3 bases at J; junction bases unmatched: 3.

The rearrangement links TRBV3-1 (or the pseudogene TRBV3-2) to TRBJ1-5; no reliable D call. The germline CDR1 and CDR2 sequences are LGHDT and YNNKEL (reference sequence). The CDR3 consists of 15 residues. The V and J ends lost 0 bases and 7 bases respectively, with 13 bases between them. The CDR3 sequence is CASSQDSVEYQPQHF. CDR3 DNA sequence: TGTGCCAGCAGCCAAGATTCGGTTGAGTACCAGCCCCAGCATTTT.